Below, 16 T cell receptor beta chains from the same sample are listed, as sequenced in a study of shared clonotypes between healthy human individuals. TCRdb's copy holds only in-frame clones and misses some; the assay was immunoSEQ multiplex PCR. The sample includes about 490,000 clones, roughly 85% of them seen just once. The sequenced material came from PBMCs. Source of these receptors: a woman between 35 and 50 years old in good health. Some clones in this sample may be carry-over from other donors' samples.

The chain couples TRBV27 to TRBJ2-3; 9 bases fit TRBD2. Germline lookup yields CDR1 MNHEY and CDR2 SMNVEV (reference sequence). After removal of 5 bases from V and 0 bases from J, the junction contained 6 bases not matched to a gene. This CDR3 comprises 16 residues. DNA of the CDR3: TGTGCCAGCAGTCCCCAGACTAGCGGAAGCACAGATACGCAGTATTTT. This sequence encodes CASSPQTSGSTDTQYF.

Concerning this clone: This sample also contains other DNA sequences that code for the same CDR3. The chain couples TRBV29-1 to TRBJ2-7; D assignment may be TRBD1 or TRBD2 (5 bases each). The length of the CDR3 is 12 residues. The germline CDR1 and CDR2 sequences are SQVTM and ANQGSEA. The V end was cut by 3 bases, the J end by 3 bases, with 9 bases between. The CDR3 DNA reads TGCAGCGTTGAGGGGGACGGCTACGAGCAGTACTTC. This encodes CSVEGDGYEQYF.

A few counts support this clone. The chain is built from TRBV27 and TRBJ1-2; weak D call: TRBD1 (5 bases). The CDR3 is 15 amino acids. Deletions cut 0 bases from V and 2 bases from J, with 10 bases between. Germline V lookup: CDR1 MNHEY, CDR2 SMNVEV (reference sequence). CDR3 bases: TGTGCCAGCAGTTTATCACCAGGGACGAACTATGGCTACACCTTC. Translation gives CASSLSPGTNYGYTF.

The V call is TRBV18, the J call TRBJ2-2; 8 bases line up with TRBD1. The V gene end was trimmed by 9 bases and the J gene end by 5 bases; junction bases not matched to a gene: 5. The CDR3 totals 13 residues. Germline CDR1 reads KGHSH; CDR2 reads LQKENI. The CDR3 sequence: CASSTGATGELFF. The CDR3 DNA reads as TGTGCCAGTTCGACAGGGGCAACCGGGGAGCTGTTTTTT.

This clone was observed a handful of times. The rearrangement links TRBV5-4 to TRBJ1-3; D is unresolved. Germline V gives CDR1 SGHNT, CDR2 YYREEE (reference sequence). The CDR3 is made up of 16 amino acids. The ends were cut back, 0 bases at V and 0 bases at J, with 10 bases in the middle. This chain's CDR3 is CASSLGRGGSGNTIYF. The DNA of the CDR3 is TGTGCCAGCAGCTTGGGAAGAGGAGGCTCTGGAAACACCATATATTTT. Full variable domain (remainder filled in from reference TRBV5-4 and TRBJ1-3): ETGVTQSPTHLIKTRGQQVTLRCSSQSGHNTVSWYQQALGQGPQFIFQYYREEENGRGNFPPRFSGLQFPNYSSELNVNALELDDSALYLCASSLGRGGSGNTIYFGEGSWLTVV.

The genes are TRBV5-6 and TRBJ1-1, with a possible D match to TRBD1 (5 bases). V lost 4 bases, J lost 8 bases, and 21 bases lay in between. This CDR3 has 15 residues. Germline CDR1 and CDR2: SGHDT and YYEEEE. The CDR3 here is CASSPGGDGGREAFF. CDR3 DNA: TGTGCCAGCAGCCCGGGGGGGGACGGAGGACGAGAAGCTTTCTTT.

This clone was recorded once. The chain is built from TRBV2 and TRBJ2-7; TRBD2 might be the D (5 bases). Trimming cost V 6 bases and J 5 bases, with 17 bases left between them. CDR1 and CDR2 from the germline V gene are SNHLY and FYNNEI. This CDR3 is 14 amino acids long. The CDR3 reads CASSQRASNDEQYF. CDR3 bases: TGTGCCAGCAGCCAGAGGGCCTCTAACGACGAGCAGTACTTC. Variable domain in full (rest from reference TRBV2 and TRBJ2-7): EPEVTQTPSHQVTQMGQEVILRCVPISNHLYFYWYRQILGQKVEFLVSFYNNEISEKSEIFDDQFSVERPDGSNFTLKIRSTKLEDSAMYFCASSQRASNDEQYFGPGTRLTVT.

CDR3 region: CASSVAQGLSGTIYF. In DNA form, the CDR3 reads TGTGCCAGCAGCGTAGCACAGGGGCTAAGCGGCACCATATATTTT. The gene calls are TRBV9 and TRBJ1-3, with 7 bases that match TRBD1. Germline V lookup: CDR1 SGDLS, CDR2 YYNGEE. The V gene end was trimmed by 0 bases and the J gene end by 9 bases; junction bases not matched to a gene: 9. The CDR3 loop spans 15 amino acids.

The J gene is TRBJ2-7, the V gene TRBV7-3; 7 positions match TRBD2. Per the germline V gene, CDR1 is SGHTA and CDR2 is FQGTGA. This CDR3 has 13 amino acids. V lost 8 bases to trimming and J lost 3 bases; unmatched junction nucleotides: 7. The CDR3 DNA is TGTGCCAGCCGGGACTACCAGGTCTACGAGCAGTACTTC. Its translation: CASRDYQVYEQYF.

The chain is built from TRBV28 and TRBJ1-2, with 10 bases identical to TRBD1. This CDR3 is 15 amino acids long. V lost 6 bases and J lost 4; bases outside the gene matches: 8. Germline lookup yields CDR1 MDHEN and CDR2 SYDVKM. The CDR3 coding sequence is TGTGCCAGCAGGGCTTTGACAGGGGGCGTCTATGGCTACACCTTC. The encoded protein is CASRALTGGVYGYTF.

The V call is TRBV6-4, the J call TRBJ2-1; D remains ambiguous. The germline gives CDR1 MRHNA, CDR2 SNTAGT. With 6 bases removed from V and 4 bases from J, the gap between germline ends came to 16 bases. The CDR3 totals 15 residues. The CDR3 reads CASRLFSEPYNEQFF. The CDR3 DNA reads as TGTGCCAGCAGGCTCTTTTCAGAGCCTTACAATGAGCAGTTCTTC.

The rearrangement uses TRBV7-8 and TRBJ1-5; weak D call: TRBD1 (6 bases). From germline, CDR1 is SGHVS and CDR2 FQNEAQ. This CDR3 has 14 residues. The ends were cut back, 5 bases at V and 7 bases at J, with 15 bases in the middle. CDR3 coding DNA: TGTGCCAGCAGCCCGCTGGGGGCTTGGCAGCCCCAGCATTTT. Amino acids: CASSPLGAWQPQHF.

This clone was seen at least ten times. The genes are TRBV9 and TRBJ1-3, with 8 bases fitting TRBD1. Germline CDR1 SGDLS, CDR2 YYNGEE. This CDR3 has 16 amino acids. The V segment lost 2 bases and the J segment 0 bases; nucleotides outside the gene matches: 4. The CDR3: CASSVRGTGSGNTIYF. CDR3 nucleotide sequence: TGTGCCAGCAGCGTTAGGGGGACAGGCTCTGGAAACACCATATATTTT.

This chain joins TRBV2 and TRBJ1-1, with D perhaps TRBD1 (6 bases). CDR1 is SNHLY, CDR2 FYNNEI, per germline. V was pared by 7 bases and J by 6 bases, with 15 bases between. The CDR3 is 13 residues long. For the CDR3, the DNA is TGTGCCAGCACCACTCAGGGGTTCGCTGAAGCTTTCTTT. Amino acids: CASTTQGFAEAFF.

V and J are TRBV5-1 and TRBJ2-2; D gene uncertain. The CDR3 contains 13 residues. Germline CDR1 SGHRS, CDR2 YFSETQ. V was pared by 4 bases and J by 3 bases, with 7 bases between. For the CDR3, the DNA is TGCGCCAGCAGCCTCGACTACACCGGGGAGCTGTTTTTT. It specifies CASSLDYTGELFF.

The V call is TRBV5-1, the J call TRBJ1-2; tentative D call: TRBD1 (5 bases). The germline gives CDR1 SGHRS, CDR2 YFSETQ. The CDR3 spans 14 residues. The V end lost 2 bases, the J end lost 0 bases, and 8 bases lay between the germline ends. DNA for the CDR3: TGCGCCAGCAGCTTCCGGGGGACTAACTATGGCTACACCTTC. Its translation: CASSFRGTNYGYTF.